The next 14 T cell receptor beta chains were all read from a single sample in a study of pediatric ulcerative colitis. Sequencing was performed with immunoSEQ multiplex PCR; in TCRdb, only in-frame clones are kept and a portion is missing. There are around 64,000 clones in the sample; 85% to 90% occur only once, and nearly 3.5% lies in the top ten. The sequencing input was blood. These receptors were obtained from a boy aged 5-17 years with severe ulcerative colitis.

This clone was detected only a few times. This chain links TRBV5-1 with TRBJ2-3; 9 bases are a match to TRBD2. Germline V lookup: CDR1 SGHRS, CDR2 YFSETQ. V was pared by 1 base and J by 6 bases, with 3 bases of the junction left unmatched. The CDR3 length is 14 residues. The CDR3 DNA reads as TGCGCCAGCAGCTTGCGTAGCGGGAGTGATACGCAGTATTTT. Residues: CASSLRSGSDTQYF.

The table lists this clone with a few counts. The DNA for the CDR3 is TGTGCCAGTAGTACCAGGGGGCTCGACTATGGCTACACCTTC. This translates into CASSTRGLDYGYTF. This chain connects TRBV19 to TRBJ1-2; 8 bases align to TRBD1. The germline gives CDR1 LNHDA, CDR2 SQIVND (reference sequence). V lost 4 bases to trimming and J lost 3 bases; unmatched junction nucleotides: 4. This CDR3 contains 14 residues.

The chain joins TRBV27 to TRBJ1-5, with D possibly matching TRBD1 (5 bases). The CDR3 runs to 14 residues. Germline loops: CDR1 MNHEY, CDR2 SMNVEV (reference sequence). The germline V and J ends were trimmed by 5 bases and 6 bases, with 14 bases remaining between them. CDR3 protein: CASSLGALGQPQHF. The CDR3 DNA is TGTGCCAGCAGTCTTGGGGCGCTGGGTCAGCCCCAGCATTTT.

A few counts support this clone. CDR3 in amino acids: CSVEKGTGIYGYTF. In DNA, the CDR3 is TGCAGCGTTGAAAAAGGGACAGGTATTTATGGCTACACCTTC. The V call is TRBV29-1, the J call TRBJ1-2; 8 bases are shared with TRBD1. Trimming took 2 bases from V and 5 from J; bases not matched to a gene: 7. This CDR3 has 14 residues. Looked up from germline, CDR1 is SQVTM and CDR2 is ANQGSEA. Based on the CDR3 plus reference TRBV29-1 and TRBJ1-2, the full variable domain is SAVISQKPSRDICQRGTSLTIQCQVDSQVTMMFWYRQQPGQSLTLIATANQGSEATYESGFVIDKFPISRPNLTFSTLTVSNMSPEDSSIYLCSVEKGTGIYGYTFGSGTRLTVV.

V is TRBV7-9 and J is TRBJ1-2, with 9 positions matching TRBD1. V gave up 0 bases and J gave up 8 bases; unmatched junction bases: 10. CDR1 and CDR2 (germline): SEHNR, FQNEAQ (reference sequence). This CDR3 is built from 16 residues. The DNA for the CDR3 is TGTGCCAGCAGCTTAGCGTCCCGGGACAGGGATCAAGGCTACACCTTC. Translating gives CASSLASRDRDQGYTF.

The rearrangement uses TRBV5-4 and TRBJ2-3; a possible D gene is TRBD2 (5 bases). V lost 4 bases and J lost 3, with 21 bases in between. Germline CDR1 and CDR2: SGHNT and YYREEE (reference sequence). The CDR3 has 17 amino acids. CDR3 protein: CASSHSPSGIKTDTQYF. DNA of the CDR3: TGTGCCAGCAGCCATTCCCCCTCCGGGATAAAGACAGATACGCAGTATTTT.

This rearrangement joins TRBV7-3 to TRBJ1-5; TRBD1 is a possible D gene (5 bases). Germline CDR1 reads SGHTA; CDR2 reads FQGTGA. CDR3 length: 14 amino acids. V lost 2 bases and J 6 bases, leaving 11 bases between the germline ends. CDR3 in amino acids: CASSLQGEGQPQHF. In nucleotides, the CDR3 is TGTGCCAGCAGCTTACAGGGAGAGGGTCAGCCCCAGCATTTT. Looking up the rest from reference TRBV7-3 and TRBJ1-5 gives the full variable domain: GAGVSQTPSNKVTEKGKYVELRCDPISGHTALYWYRQSLGQGPEFLIYFQGTGAADDSGLPNDRFFAVRPEGSVSTLKIQRTERGDSAVYLCASSLQGEGQPQHFGDGTRLSIL.

The chain is built from TRBV2 and TRBJ2-2; no definite D call. This CDR3 contains 11 residues. The V gene lost 8 bases and the J gene lost 4 bases, with 5 bases spanning the gap. CDR1 is SNHLY and CDR2 is FYNNEI in the germline V gene. The CDR3 nucleotides are TGTGCCAGCTTCGGCACCGGGGAGCTGTTTTTT. Its translation is CASFGTGELFF.

This clone qualifies as medium-sized (0.01 to 0.1%). The genes are TRBV6-5 and TRBJ1-2; 9 nucleotides agree with TRBD1. Trimming took 4 bases from V and 4 from J; bases not matched to a gene: 7. The CDR3 consists of 15 residues. Germline V CDR1 and CDR2: MNHEY, SVGAGI. The CDR3 protein is CASSSGTGGAYGYTF. The DNA for the CDR3 is TGTGCCAGCAGTTCCGGTACAGGGGGCGCCTATGGCTACACCTTC.

V usage is TRBV5-4 and J usage is TRBJ2-7; 12 bases line up with TRBD2. The CDR3 covers 17 residues. CDR1 is SGHNT, CDR2 YYREEE, per germline (reference sequence). J lost 0 bases, V lost 7 bases, and 11 bases had no gene match. CDR3 DNA: TGTGCCAGCGCTATAACCAAGACTAGCGGGAGCTCCTACGAGCAGTACTTC. It translates to CASAITKTSGSSYEQYF.

DNA for the CDR3: TGTGCCAGCAGTGAACAGATTAAAGCTTTCTTT. As protein: CASSEQIKAFF. V and J are TRBV6-5 and TRBJ1-1; D gene ambiguous. The V and J ends lost 5 bases and 9 bases respectively, with 10 bases between them. CDR1 MNHEY and CDR2 SVGAGI come from the germline V gene. CDR3 length: 11 residues.

The chain carries TRBV11-3 and TRBJ2-1; tentative D call: TRBD2 (5 bases). From germline, CDR1 is SGHNT and CDR2 YENEEA. V lost 5 bases and J 3 bases, leaving 5 bases between the germline ends. This CDR3 comprises 12 residues. The CDR3 bases are TGTGCCAGCAGCGACTACTACAATGAGCAGTTCTTC. Translating gives CASSDYYNEQFF.

The V call is TRBV4-3, the J call TRBJ1-1; the D gene is possibly TRBD1 (6 bases). V was cut by 4 bases and J by 2 bases, with 14 bases left in between. CDR1 and CDR2 from the germline V gene are LGHNA and YSLEER. The CDR3 runs to 15 residues. For the CDR3, the DNA is TGCGCCAGCAGCCGAAGCCGGACAGTCAACACTGAAGCTTTCTTT. Translation: CASSRSRTVNTEAFF.

The chain joins TRBV28 to TRBJ2-7; TRBD1 is a possible D gene (5 bases). The CDR3 has 14 amino acids. V lost 9 bases, J lost 1 base, and 16 bases lay in between. Germline V gene data show CDR1 as MDHEN and CDR2 as SYDVKM. CDR3 loop: CASKGQGGSYEQYF. CDR3 nucleotide sequence: TGTGCCAGTAAGGGTCAGGGTGGTTCCTACGAGCAGTACTTC.